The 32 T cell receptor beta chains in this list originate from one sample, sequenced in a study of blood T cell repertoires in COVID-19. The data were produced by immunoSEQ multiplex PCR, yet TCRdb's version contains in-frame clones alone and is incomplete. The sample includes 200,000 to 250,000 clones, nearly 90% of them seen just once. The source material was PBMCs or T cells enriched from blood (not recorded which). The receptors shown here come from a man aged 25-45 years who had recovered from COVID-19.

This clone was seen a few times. In nucleotides, the CDR3 is TGCAGCGTTGACCACAGGGCGTCATACACTGAAGCTTTCTTT. Amino acid sequence: CSVDHRASYTEAFF. This chain connects TRBV29-1 to TRBJ1-1; a possible D gene is TRBD1 (6 bases). V gave up 3 bases and J gave up 3 bases, with 14 bases separating them. The CDR3 totals 14 residues. Germline-derived CDR1 and CDR2 are SQVTM and ANQGSEA.

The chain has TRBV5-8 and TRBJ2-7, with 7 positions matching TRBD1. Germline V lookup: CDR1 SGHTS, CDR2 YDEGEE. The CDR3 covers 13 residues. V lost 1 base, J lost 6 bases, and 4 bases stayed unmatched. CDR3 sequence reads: CASSLNRGSEQYF. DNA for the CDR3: TGTGCCAGCAGCTTGAACAGGGGCAGCGAGCAGTACTTC. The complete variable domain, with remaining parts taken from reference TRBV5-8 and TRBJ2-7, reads EAGVTQSPTHLIKTRGQQATLRCSPISGHTSVYWYQQALGLGLQFLLWYDEGEERNRGNFPPRFSGRQFPNYSSELNVNALELEDSALYLCASSLNRGSEQYFGPGTRLTVT.

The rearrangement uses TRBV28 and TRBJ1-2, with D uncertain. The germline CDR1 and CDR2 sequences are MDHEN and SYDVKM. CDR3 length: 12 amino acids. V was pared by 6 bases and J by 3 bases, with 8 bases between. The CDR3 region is CASREGYYGYTF. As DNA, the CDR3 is TGTGCCAGCAGGGAGGGATACTATGGCTACACCTTC.

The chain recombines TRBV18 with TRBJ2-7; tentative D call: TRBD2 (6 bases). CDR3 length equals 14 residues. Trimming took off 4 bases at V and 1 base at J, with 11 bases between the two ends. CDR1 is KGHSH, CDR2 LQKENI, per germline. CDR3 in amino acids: CASSLSGGSYEQYF. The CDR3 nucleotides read TGTGCCAGCTCACTCTCCGGGGGATCCTACGAGCAGTACTTC.

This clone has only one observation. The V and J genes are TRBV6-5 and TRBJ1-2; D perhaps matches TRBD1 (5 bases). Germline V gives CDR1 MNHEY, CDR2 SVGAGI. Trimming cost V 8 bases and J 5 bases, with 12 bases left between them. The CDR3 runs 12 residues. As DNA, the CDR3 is TGTGCCAGCGCGGCAGGGTCGTATGGCTACACCTTC. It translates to CASAAGSYGYTF.

The CDR3: CASSVGDRGHLSSYNEQFF. The CDR3 nucleotides read TGTGCCAGCAGCGTAGGCGACAGGGGGCACTTAAGCTCCTACAATGAGCAGTTCTTC. This sequence joins TRBV9 and TRBJ2-1; TRBD1 aligns across 10 bases. This CDR3 is built from 19 residues. CDR1 is SGDLS, CDR2 YYNGEE, per germline. The V segment lost 0 bases and the J segment 0 bases; nucleotides outside the gene matches: 9. Drawing the rest from reference TRBV9 and TRBJ2-1, the complete variable domain is DSGVTQTPKHLITATGQRVTLRCSPRSGDLSVYWYQQSLDQGLQFLIQYYNGEERAKGNILERFSAQQFPDLHSELNLSSLELGDSALYFCASSVGDRGHLSSYNEQFFGPGTRLTVL.

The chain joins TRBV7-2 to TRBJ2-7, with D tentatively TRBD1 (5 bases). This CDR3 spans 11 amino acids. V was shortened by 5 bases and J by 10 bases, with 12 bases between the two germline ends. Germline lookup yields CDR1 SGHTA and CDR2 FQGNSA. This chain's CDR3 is CASSLRQKQYF. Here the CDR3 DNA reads TGTGCCAGCAGCCTTCGACAGAAACAGTACTTC.

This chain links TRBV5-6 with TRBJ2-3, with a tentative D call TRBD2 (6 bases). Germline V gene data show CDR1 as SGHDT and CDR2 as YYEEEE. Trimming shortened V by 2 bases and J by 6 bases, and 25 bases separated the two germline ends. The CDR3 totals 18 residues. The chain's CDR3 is CASSFLSTTRFDSDTQYF. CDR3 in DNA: TGTGCCAGCAGCTTCCTCTCAACGACTAGATTCGATTCCGATACGCAGTATTTT.

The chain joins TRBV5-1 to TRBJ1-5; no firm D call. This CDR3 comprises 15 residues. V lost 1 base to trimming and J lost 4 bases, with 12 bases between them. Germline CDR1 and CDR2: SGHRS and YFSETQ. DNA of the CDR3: TGCGCCAGCAGCTTGTCAGGATATCAAAATCAGCCCCAGCATTTT. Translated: CASSLSGYQNQPQHF.

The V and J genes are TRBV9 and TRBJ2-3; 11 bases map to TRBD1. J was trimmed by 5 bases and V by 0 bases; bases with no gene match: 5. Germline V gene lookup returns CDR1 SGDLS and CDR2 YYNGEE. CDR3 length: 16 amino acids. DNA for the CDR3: TGTGCCAGCAGCGTAGCTTTGGACAGGGGGCAAGATACGCAGTATTTT. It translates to CASSVALDRGQDTQYF.

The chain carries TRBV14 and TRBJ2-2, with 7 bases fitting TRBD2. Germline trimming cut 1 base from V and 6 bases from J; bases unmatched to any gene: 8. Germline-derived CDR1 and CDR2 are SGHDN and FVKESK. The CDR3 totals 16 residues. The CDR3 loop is CASSQVFGRESGELFF. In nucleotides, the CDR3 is TGTGCCAGCAGCCAAGTTTTCGGGCGGGAGTCCGGGGAGCTGTTTTTT.

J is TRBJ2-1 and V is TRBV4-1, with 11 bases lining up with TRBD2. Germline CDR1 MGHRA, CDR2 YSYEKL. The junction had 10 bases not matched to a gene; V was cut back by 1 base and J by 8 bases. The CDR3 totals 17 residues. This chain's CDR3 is CASSQAASGRTRDEQFF. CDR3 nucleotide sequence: TGCGCCAGCAGCCAAGCCGCTAGCGGGAGGACCAGGGATGAGCAGTTCTTC.

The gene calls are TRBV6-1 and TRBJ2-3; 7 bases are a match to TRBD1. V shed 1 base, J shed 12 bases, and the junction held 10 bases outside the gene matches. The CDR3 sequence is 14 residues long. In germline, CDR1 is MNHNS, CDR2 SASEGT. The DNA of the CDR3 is TGTGCCAGCAGTGAAGTGGGTCGGGACAGCTTCCAGTATTTT. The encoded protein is CASSEVGRDSFQYF.

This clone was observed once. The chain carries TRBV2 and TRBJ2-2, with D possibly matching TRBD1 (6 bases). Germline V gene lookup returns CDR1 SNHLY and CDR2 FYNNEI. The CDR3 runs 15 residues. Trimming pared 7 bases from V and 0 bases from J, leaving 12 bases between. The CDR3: CASNLGQTNTGELFF. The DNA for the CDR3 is TGTGCCAGCAACCTCGGACAGACGAACACCGGGGAGCTGTTTTTT.

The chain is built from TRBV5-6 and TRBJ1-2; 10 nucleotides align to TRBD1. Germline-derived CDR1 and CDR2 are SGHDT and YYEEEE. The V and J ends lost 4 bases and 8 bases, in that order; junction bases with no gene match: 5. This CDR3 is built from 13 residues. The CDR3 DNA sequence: TGTGCCAGCAGCACCGGGACAGGGGACGGCTACACCTTC. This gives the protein CASSTGTGDGYTF.

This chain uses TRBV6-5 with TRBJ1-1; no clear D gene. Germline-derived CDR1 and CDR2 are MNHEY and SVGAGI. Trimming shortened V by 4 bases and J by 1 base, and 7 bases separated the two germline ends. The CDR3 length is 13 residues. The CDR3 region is CASSLSWNTEAFF. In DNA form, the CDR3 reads TGTGCCAGCAGTTTGTCCTGGAACACTGAAGCTTTCTTT.

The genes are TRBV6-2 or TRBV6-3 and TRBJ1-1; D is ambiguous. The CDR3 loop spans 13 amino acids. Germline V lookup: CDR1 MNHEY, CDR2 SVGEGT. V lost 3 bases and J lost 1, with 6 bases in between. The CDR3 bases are TGTGCCAGCAGTTATTCCCAGAACACTGAAGCTTTCTTT. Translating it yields CASSYSQNTEAFF.

CDR3 DNA sequence: TGTGCCAGCTCACCACCCTCCGGGGATAGAAACGAGCAGTACTTC. It is translated as CASSPPSGDRNEQYF. The chain recombines TRBV18 with TRBJ2-7; TRBD2 is a possible D gene (5 bases). Deletions cut 0 bases from V and 5 bases from J, with 14 bases between. Per germline, CDR1 KGHSH and CDR2 LQKENI. The CDR3 is 15 residues long.

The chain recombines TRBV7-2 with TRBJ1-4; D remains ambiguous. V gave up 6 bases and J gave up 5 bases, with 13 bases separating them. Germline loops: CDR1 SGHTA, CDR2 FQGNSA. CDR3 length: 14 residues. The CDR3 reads CASSLSQANEKLFF. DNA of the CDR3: TGTGCCAGCAGTTTATCCCAGGCCAATGAAAAACTGTTTTTT.

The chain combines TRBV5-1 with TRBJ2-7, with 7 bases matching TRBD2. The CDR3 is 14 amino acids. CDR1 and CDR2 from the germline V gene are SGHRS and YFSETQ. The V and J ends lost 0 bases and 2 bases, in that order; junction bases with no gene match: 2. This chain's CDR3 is CASSLDSGPYEQYF. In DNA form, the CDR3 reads TGCGCCAGCAGCTTGGATAGCGGGCCCTACGAGCAGTACTTC.

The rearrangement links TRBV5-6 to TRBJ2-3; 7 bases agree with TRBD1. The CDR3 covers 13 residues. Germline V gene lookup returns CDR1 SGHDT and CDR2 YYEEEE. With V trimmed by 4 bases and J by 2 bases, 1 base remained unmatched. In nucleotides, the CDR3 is TGTGCCAGCAGCGGGACAGTCACAGATACGCAGTATTTT. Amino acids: CASSGTVTDTQYF. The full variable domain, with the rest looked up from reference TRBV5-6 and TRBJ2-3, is DAGVTQSPTHLIKTRGQQVTLRCSPKSGHDTVSWYQQALGQGPQFIFQYYEEEERQRGNFPDRFSGHQFPNYSSELNVNALLLGDSALYLCASSGTVTDTQYFGPGTRLTVL.

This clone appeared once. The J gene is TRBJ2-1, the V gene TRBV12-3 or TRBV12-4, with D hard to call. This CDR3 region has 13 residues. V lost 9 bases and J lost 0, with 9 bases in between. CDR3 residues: CARRFCSYNEQFF. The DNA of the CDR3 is TGTGCCAGGAGATTCTGCTCCTACAATGAGCAGTTCTTC.

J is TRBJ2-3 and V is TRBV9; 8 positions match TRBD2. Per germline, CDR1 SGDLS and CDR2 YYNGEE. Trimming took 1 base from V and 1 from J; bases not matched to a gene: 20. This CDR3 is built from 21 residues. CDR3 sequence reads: CASSVTPGGGGLLGGTDTQYF. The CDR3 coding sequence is TGTGCCAGCAGCGTAACCCCTGGGGGCGGGGGGTTACTCGGGGGCACAGATACGCAGTATTTT.

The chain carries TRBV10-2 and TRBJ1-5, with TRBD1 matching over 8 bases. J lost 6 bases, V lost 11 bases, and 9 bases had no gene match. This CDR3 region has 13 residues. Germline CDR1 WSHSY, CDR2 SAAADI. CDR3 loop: CAAGQGALQPQHF. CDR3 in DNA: TGCGCCGCCGGCCAGGGGGCACTTCAGCCCCAGCATTTT.

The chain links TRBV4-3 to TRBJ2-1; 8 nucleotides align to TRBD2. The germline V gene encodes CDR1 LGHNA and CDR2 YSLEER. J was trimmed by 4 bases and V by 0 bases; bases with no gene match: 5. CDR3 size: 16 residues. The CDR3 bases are TGCGCCAGCAGCCAAGACCGCGGGGGGATTTACAATGAGCAGTTCTTC. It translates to CASSQDRGGIYNEQFF.

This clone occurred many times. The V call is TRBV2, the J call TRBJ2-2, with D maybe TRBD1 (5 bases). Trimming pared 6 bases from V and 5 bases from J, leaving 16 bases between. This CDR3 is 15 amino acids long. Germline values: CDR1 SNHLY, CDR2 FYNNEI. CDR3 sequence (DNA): TGTGCCAGCAGCGGCCAGGGCATTGGGACCGGGGAGCTGTTTTTT. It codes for CASSGQGIGTGELFF.

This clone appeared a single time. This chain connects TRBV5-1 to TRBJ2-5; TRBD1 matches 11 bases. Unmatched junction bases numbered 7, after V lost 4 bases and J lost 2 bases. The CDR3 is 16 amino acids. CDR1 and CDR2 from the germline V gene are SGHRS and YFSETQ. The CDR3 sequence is CASSSGTGGRQETQYF. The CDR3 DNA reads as TGCGCCAGCAGCAGCGGGACAGGGGGACGTCAAGAGACCCAGTACTTC.

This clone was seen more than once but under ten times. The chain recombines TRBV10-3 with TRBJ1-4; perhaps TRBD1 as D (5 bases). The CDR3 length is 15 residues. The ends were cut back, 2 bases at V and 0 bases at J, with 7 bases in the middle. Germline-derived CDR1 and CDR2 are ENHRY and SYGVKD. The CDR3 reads CAISEGAATNEKLFF. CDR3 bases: TGTGCCATCAGTGAGGGGGCAGCAACTAATGAAAAACTGTTTTTT.

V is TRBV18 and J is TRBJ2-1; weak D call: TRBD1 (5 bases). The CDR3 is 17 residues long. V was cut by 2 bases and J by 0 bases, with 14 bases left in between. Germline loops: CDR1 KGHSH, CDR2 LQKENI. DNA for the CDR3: TGTGCCAGCTCACCATTTCAGGGAATAAGCTCCTACAATGAGCAGTTCTTC. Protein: CASSPFQGISSYNEQFF. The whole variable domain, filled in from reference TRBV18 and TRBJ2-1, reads NAGVMQNPRHLVRRRGQEARLRCSPMKGHSHVYWYRQLPEEGLKFMVYLQKENIIDESGMPKERFSAEFPKEGPSILRIQQVVRGDSAAYFCASSPFQGISSYNEQFFGPGTRLTVL.

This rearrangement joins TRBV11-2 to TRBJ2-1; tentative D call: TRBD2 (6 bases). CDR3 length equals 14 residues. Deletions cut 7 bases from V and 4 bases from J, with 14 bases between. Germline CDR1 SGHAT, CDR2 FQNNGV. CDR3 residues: CASMVGSGYNEQFF. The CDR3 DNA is TGTGCCAGCATGGTCGGGAGTGGATACAATGAGCAGTTCTTC. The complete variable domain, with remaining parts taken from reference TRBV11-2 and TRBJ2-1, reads EAGVAQSPRYKIIEKRQSVAFWCNPISGHATLYWYQQILGQGPKLLIQFQNNGVVDDSQLPKDRFSAERLKGVDSTLKIQPAKLEDSAVYLCASMVGSGYNEQFFGPGTRLTVL.

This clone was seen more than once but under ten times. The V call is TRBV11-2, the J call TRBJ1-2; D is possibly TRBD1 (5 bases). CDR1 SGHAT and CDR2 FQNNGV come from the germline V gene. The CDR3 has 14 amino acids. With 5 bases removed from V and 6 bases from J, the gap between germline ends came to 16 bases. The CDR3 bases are TGTGCCAGCAGCAGGGGCGGATTTTCAGATGGCTACACCTTC. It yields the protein CASSRGGFSDGYTF. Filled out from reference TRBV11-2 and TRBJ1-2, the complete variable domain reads EAGVAQSPRYKIIEKRQSVAFWCNPISGHATLYWYQQILGQGPKLLIQFQNNGVVDDSQLPKDRFSAERLKGVDSTLKIQPAKLEDSAVYLCASSRGGFSDGYTFGSGTRLTVV.

CDR3 DNA: TGTGCCAGCAGTTCCCCGGGACAGGCGCAGCCCCAGCATTTT. Translated, it gives CASSSPGQAQPQHF. The V and J genes are TRBV28 and TRBJ1-5; TRBD1 matches at 8 bases. This CDR3 spans 14 amino acids. In germline, CDR1 is MDHEN, CDR2 SYDVKM. With 4 bases clipped from V and 7 bases from J, the junction kept 6 bases outside the gene matches.